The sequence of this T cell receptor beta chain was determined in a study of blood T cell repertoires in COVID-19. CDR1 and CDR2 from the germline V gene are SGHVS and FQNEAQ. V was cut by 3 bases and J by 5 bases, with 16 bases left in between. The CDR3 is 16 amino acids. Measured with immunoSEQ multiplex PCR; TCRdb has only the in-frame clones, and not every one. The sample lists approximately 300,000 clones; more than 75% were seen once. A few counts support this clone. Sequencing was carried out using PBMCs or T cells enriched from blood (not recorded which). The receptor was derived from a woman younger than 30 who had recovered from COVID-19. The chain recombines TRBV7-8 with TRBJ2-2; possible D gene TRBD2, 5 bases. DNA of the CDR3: TGTGCCAGCAGCTTTCTACGGAGCGGAAATACCGGGGAGCTGTTTTTT. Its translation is CASSFLRSGNTGELFF.